These 21 T cell receptor beta chains share one sample of origin, sequenced in a study of OX40 agonist ivuxolimab in advanced cancers. The data were produced by immunoSEQ multiplex PCR, yet TCRdb's version contains in-frame clones alone and is incomplete. The data hold 55,000 to 60,000 clones, with over 75% observed a single time. Here the sequenced sample was CD4+ or CD8+ T cells sorted from blood, taken in a trial of the OX40 agonist ivuxolimab. These receptors were taken from an adult with an advanced solid tumor such as melanoma, head and neck, liver or kidney cancer.

This clone was counted a single time. The genes are TRBV11-3 and TRBJ1-4, with 8 bases that match TRBD1. Germline V lookup: CDR1 SGHNT, CDR2 YENEEA. The length of the CDR3 is 16 residues. Losses at the gene ends were 5 bases for V and 5 bases for J; bases not matched to a gene: 10. The CDR3 region has the DNA TGTGCCAGCAGCAGGCGCGGGACAGGCGGAAATGAAAAACTGTTTTTT. Translation: CASSRRGTGGNEKLFF.

The chain couples TRBV28 to TRBJ1-2; D call uncertain. The CDR3 has 13 residues. CDR1 and CDR2 from the germline V gene are MDHEN and SYDVKM. The V and J ends lost 10 bases and 3 bases respectively, with 15 bases between them. The CDR3 DNA sequence: TGTGCCACCCCCCTGAGGGCCGACTATGGCTACACCTTC. Its protein product is CATPLRADYGYTF.

The CDR3 nucleotides read TGTGCCAGCAGTAAGCCGGGACGCCGGTACGAGCAGTACTTC. It yields the protein CASSKPGRRYEQYF. The chain carries TRBV6-5 and TRBJ2-7; D possibly matches TRBD1 or TRBD2 (5 bases each). The CDR3 extends over 14 amino acids. Germline CDR1 reads MNHEY; CDR2 reads SVGAGI. Trimming removed 5 bases from V and 4 bases from J, with 15 bases in between.

The chain employs TRBV27 and TRBJ1-6; D is unclear. The V gene lost 6 bases and the J gene lost 7 bases, with 10 bases spanning the gap. Germline CDR1 MNHEY, CDR2 SMNVEV (reference sequence). This CDR3 region has 13 residues. The CDR3 nucleotides read TGTGCCAGCAGAGAAGGGAAAAATTCACCCCTCCACTTT. Translation gives CASREGKNSPLHF.

The rearrangement links TRBV19 to TRBJ2-7, with 7 bases matching TRBD1. Germline V lookup: CDR1 LNHDA, CDR2 SQIVND (reference sequence). CDR3 length: 16 residues. J lost 0 bases, V lost 9 bases, and 14 bases had no gene match. This chain's CDR3 is CARPITWGQSSYEQYF. The DNA for the CDR3 is TGTGCCAGACCCATCACGTGGGGACAGAGCTCCTACGAGCAGTACTTC.

This chain joins TRBV5-6 and TRBJ1-5; weak D call: TRBD1 (5 bases). Germline CDR1 and CDR2: SGHDT and YYEEEE. The V and J ends lost 3 bases and 5 bases respectively, with 15 bases between them. The CDR3 totals 15 residues. For the CDR3, the DNA is TGTGCCAGCAGCTCAGGACCAGGGAACCATCAGCCCCAGCATTTT. Amino acids: CASSSGPGNHQPQHF.

This clone was picked up a small number of times. The J gene is TRBJ2-5, the V gene TRBV18; D is perhaps TRBD2 (8 bases). The CDR3 length is 15 residues. Germline CDR1 is KGHSH and CDR2 is LQKENI. The V gene lost 2 bases and the J gene lost 5 bases, with 15 bases spanning the gap. The CDR3 coding sequence is TGTGCCAGCTCACCATCGGGAGGGGGCCACGAGACCCAGTACTTC. Protein: CASSPSGGGHETQYF.

The chain couples TRBV15 to TRBJ2-7, with 9 bases aligning to TRBD1. Unmatched junction bases numbered 9, after V lost 0 bases and J lost 9 bases. CDR1 and CDR2 from the germline V gene are LNHNV and YYDKDF (reference sequence). There are 15 residues in the CDR3. CDR3 region: CATSREGQGLDGQYF. The CDR3 DNA follows: TGTGCCACCAGCAGAGAGGGACAGGGATTAGACGGGCAGTACTTC.

This sequence joins TRBV5-1 and TRBJ2-7; 9 positions match TRBD1. V shed 4 bases, J shed 0 bases, and the junction held 8 bases outside the gene matches. This CDR3 comprises 16 residues. The germline V gene encodes CDR1 SGHRS and CDR2 YFSETQ. CDR3 in amino acids: CASSLTYRGLSYEQYF. The CDR3 coding sequence is TGCGCCAGCAGCCTAACCTACAGGGGGCTCTCCTACGAGCAGTACTTC.

The V and J genes are TRBV11-2 and TRBJ2-4; a possible D gene is TRBD2 (6 bases). V was shortened by 4 bases and J by 7 bases, with 11 bases between the two germline ends. CDR3 length: 13 residues. Germline CDR1 reads SGHAT; CDR2 reads FQNNGV. CDR3 sequence (DNA): TGTGCCAGCAGCTCGGGACTGCCGAACATTCAGTACTTC. This codes for CASSSGLPNIQYF.

The rearrangement uses TRBV29-1 and TRBJ1-1; maybe TRBD1 (6 bases). This CDR3 is built from 15 residues. Germline CDR1 is SQVTM and CDR2 is ANQGSEA. Trimming took 5 bases from V and 4 from J, leaving 20 bases between them. This chain's CDR3 is CSVTSTGGAGTEAFF. CDR3 DNA: TGCAGCGTTACATCCACGGGGGGCGCGGGCACTGAAGCTTTCTTT.

The chain uses TRBV11-3 and TRBJ1-4, with 7 bases identical to TRBD1. The J segment lost 12 bases and the V segment lost 5 bases, leaving 6 bases of the junction unmatched. Per germline, CDR1 SGHNT and CDR2 YENEEA. The CDR3 length is 12 residues. The chain's CDR3 is CASSISDRELFF. The CDR3 bases are TGTGCCAGCAGCATATCAGACAGGGAACTGTTTTTT.

V and J are TRBV6-5 and TRBJ2-7; weak D call: TRBD2 (5 bases). Trimming removed 7 bases at V and 13 bases at J, with 17 bases between. This CDR3 has 11 amino acids. CDR1 and CDR2 from the germline V gene are MNHEY and SVGAGI. CDR3 sequence reads: CASTSGSSDYF. The CDR3, as DNA: TGTGCCAGCACCTCGGGGAGCTCCGACTACTTC.

This clone turned up a few times. The chain carries TRBV11-2 and TRBJ1-1; TRBD1 matches 9 bases. V trimming: 4 bases; J trimming: 4 bases; junction bases outside the gene matches: 4. Germline V gene lookup returns CDR1 SGHAT and CDR2 FQNNGV. The CDR3 has 14 residues. The DNA for the CDR3 is TGTGCCAGCAGCTGGGACAGGGAGACCACTGAAGCTTTCTTT. This gives the protein CASSWDRETTEAFF.

The chain joins TRBV10-1 to TRBJ2-7, with TRBD1 matching over 10 bases. This CDR3 region has 15 residues. J gave up 5 bases and V 3 bases, and 7 bases lay outside the gene matches. The germline V gene has CDR1 WNHNN and CDR2 SYGVQD (reference sequence). For the CDR3, the DNA is TGCGCCAGCAGTGACCCGGGACAGGGGTCCCACGAGCAGTACTTC. It translates to CASSDPGQGSHEQYF.

The V gene is TRBV6-1, the J gene TRBJ2-7, with a weak D call TRBD2 (5 bases). The CDR3 is 13 amino acids. The V and J ends lost 8 bases and 4 bases respectively, with 15 bases between them. Germline CDR1 and CDR2: MNHNS and SASEGT. The CDR3 reads CASRHHGGYEQYF. As DNA, the CDR3 is TGTGCCAGCCGACACCACGGAGGATACGAGCAGTACTTC.

Turning to this clone: Within the sample, other DNA sequences also encode this same CDR3. V is TRBV5-6 and J is TRBJ2-2, with 7 bases fitting TRBD1. With 4 bases clipped from V and 1 base from J, the junction kept 10 bases outside the gene matches. The V gene's germline CDR1 is SGHDT and CDR2 YYEEEE. This CDR3 spans 17 amino acids. CDR3 DNA sequence: TGTGCCAGCAGCATCCCCTGGACAGGACAGAACACCGGGGAGCTGTTTTTT. It codes for CASSIPWTGQNTGELFF.

The chain uses TRBV7-2 and TRBJ1-1, with 9 bases identical to TRBD1. V lost 5 bases and J lost 4; bases outside the gene matches: 8. CDR1 and CDR2 from the germline V gene are SGHTA and FQGNSA. This CDR3 region has 15 residues. The CDR3 spells CASSLKGQGATEAFF. The CDR3 DNA is TGTGCCAGCAGCCTAAAGGGACAGGGTGCCACTGAAGCTTTCTTT. Looking up the rest from reference TRBV7-2 and TRBJ1-1 gives the full variable domain: GAGVSQSPSNKVTEKGKDVELRCDPISGHTALYWYRQSLGQGLEFLIYFQGNSAPDKSGLPSDRFSAERTGGSVSTLTIQRTQQEDSAVYLCASSLKGQGATEAFFGQGTRLTVV.

In nucleotides, the CDR3 is TGTGCCAGCTCCCCTGGACAGGGGACTAACTATGGCTACACCTTC. Amino acid sequence: CASSPGQGTNYGYTF. V and J are TRBV18 and TRBJ1-2; TRBD1 matches 9 bases. CDR1 is KGHSH, CDR2 LQKENI, per germline. With V trimmed by 6 bases and J by 0 bases, 5 bases remained unmatched. This CDR3 contains 15 residues.

This sequence joins TRBV5-1 and TRBJ2-4; D unclear. Trimming pared 1 base from V and 0 bases from J, leaving 8 bases between. Per the germline V gene, CDR1 is SGHRS and CDR2 is YFSETQ. The CDR3 spans 15 residues. CDR3 in amino acids: CASSLPQIAKNIQYF. The CDR3, as DNA: TGCGCCAGCAGCTTGCCACAGATAGCCAAAAACATTCAGTACTTC.

The rearrangement links TRBV27 to TRBJ2-5, with D maybe TRBD1 (6 bases). CDR1 is MNHEY and CDR2 is SMNVEV in the germline V gene (reference sequence). CDR3 size: 15 residues. V dropped 5 bases and J dropped 2 bases, with 15 bases sitting between them. The CDR3 nucleotides read TGTGCCAGCAGTCCCTTACAGGGCCCGCAAGAGACCCAGTACTTC. This translates into CASSPLQGPQETQYF.